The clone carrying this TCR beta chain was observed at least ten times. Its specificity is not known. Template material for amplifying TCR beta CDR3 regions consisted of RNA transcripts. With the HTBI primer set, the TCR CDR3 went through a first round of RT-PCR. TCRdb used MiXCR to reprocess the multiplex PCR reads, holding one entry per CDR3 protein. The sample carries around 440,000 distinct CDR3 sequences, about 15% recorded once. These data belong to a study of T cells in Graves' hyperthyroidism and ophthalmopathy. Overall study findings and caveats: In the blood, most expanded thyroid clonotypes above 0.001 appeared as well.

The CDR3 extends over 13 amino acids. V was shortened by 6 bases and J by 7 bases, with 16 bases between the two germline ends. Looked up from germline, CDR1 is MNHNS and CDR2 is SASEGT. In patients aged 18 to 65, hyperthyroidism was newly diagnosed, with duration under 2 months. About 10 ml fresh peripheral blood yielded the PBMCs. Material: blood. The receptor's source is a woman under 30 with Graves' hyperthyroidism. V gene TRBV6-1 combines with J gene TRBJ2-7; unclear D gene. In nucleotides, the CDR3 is TGTGCCAGCAGGAGCAGAATCCCTGGGGAGCAGTACTTC. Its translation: CASRSRIPGEQYF.